The entry that follows covers one T cell receptor (beta chain) sequence. These data come from a study of cytotoxic CD8 clonotypes in ibrutinib-treated CLL. Study details: Partial responses totalled 24 and complete responses 2; after median 68 months, approximately 15 remained remitted and roughly twelve progressed.

V was pared by 1 base and J by 5 bases, with 6 bases of the junction left unmatched. In germline, CDR1 is LNHDA, CDR2 SQIVND (reference sequence). This CDR3 is built from 15 residues. Clones were sequenced by immunoSEQ multiplex PCR, and TCRdb holds only the in-frame ones, with some missing. The sample lists more than 140,000 clones, about 72% occurring once. The sequence was obtained from a human donor with chronic lymphocytic leukemia. This specimen consisted of PBMCs, obtained after 12 months of ibrutinib treatment. This chain uses TRBV19 with TRBJ1-1; the match to TRBD1 covers 8 bases. In nucleotides, the CDR3 is TGTGCCAGTAGTATAGCCTCAACAGGGGGAACTGAAGCTTTCTTT. The encoded protein is CASSIASTGGTEAFF.